The sequence of this T cell receptor (beta chain) was determined in a study of identical twins. Study results and caveats: Twins' excess sharing was less marked for out-of-frame beta sequences.

TCRdb analysed the 5' RACE reads with MiXCR anew, one entry per CDR3 protein. The sample contains 450,000 or so distinct CDR3 sequences, approximately 24% of which appear only once. V was clipped by 6 bases and J by 0 bases, with 12 bases between them. The CDR3 sequence is 15 residues long. This clonotype turned up a few times. Its specificity is unknown. These same records also appear under a second study, on T cells expressing NK-cell markers.

The sequenced material came from CD4+ T cells sorted from blood. The chain recombines TRBV12-3 or TRBV12-4 with TRBJ1-3; no firm D call. This sequence originates from a woman aged 18-29 years in good health. CDR3 sequence reads: CASSARVYSGNTIYF. The CDR3 DNA sequence: TGTGCCAGCAGCGCAAGGGTTTACTCTGGAAACACCATATATTTT.